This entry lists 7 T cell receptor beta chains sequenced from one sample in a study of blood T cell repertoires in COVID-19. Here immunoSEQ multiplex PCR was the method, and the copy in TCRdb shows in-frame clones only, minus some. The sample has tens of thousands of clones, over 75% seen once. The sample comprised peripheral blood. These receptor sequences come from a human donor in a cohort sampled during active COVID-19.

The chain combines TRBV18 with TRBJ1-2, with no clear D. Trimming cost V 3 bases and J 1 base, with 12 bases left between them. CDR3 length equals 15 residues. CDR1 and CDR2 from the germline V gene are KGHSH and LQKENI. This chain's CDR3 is CASSPLEGGNYGYTF. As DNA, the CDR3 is TGTGCCAGCTCACCCCTGGAGGGAGGTAACTATGGCTACACCTTC.

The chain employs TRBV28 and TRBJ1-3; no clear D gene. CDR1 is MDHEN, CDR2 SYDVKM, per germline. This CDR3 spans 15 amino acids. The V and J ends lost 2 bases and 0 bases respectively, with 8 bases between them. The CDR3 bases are TGTGCCAGCAGTTTAGGCGCGGTCTCTGGAAACACCATATATTTT. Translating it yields CASSLGAVSGNTIYF.

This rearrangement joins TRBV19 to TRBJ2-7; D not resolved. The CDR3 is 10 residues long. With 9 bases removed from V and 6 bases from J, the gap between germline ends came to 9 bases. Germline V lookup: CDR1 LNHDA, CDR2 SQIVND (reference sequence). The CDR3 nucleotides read TGTGCCAGGGCTCGAGGCGAGCAGTACTTC. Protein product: CARARGEQYF.

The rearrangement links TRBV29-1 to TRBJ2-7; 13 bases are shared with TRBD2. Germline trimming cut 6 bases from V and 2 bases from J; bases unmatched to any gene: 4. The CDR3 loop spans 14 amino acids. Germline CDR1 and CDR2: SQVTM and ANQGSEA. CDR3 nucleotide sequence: TGCAGCGTGCGCGGGACTAGCGGGACCTACGAGCAGTACTTC. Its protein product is CSVRGTSGTYEQYF.

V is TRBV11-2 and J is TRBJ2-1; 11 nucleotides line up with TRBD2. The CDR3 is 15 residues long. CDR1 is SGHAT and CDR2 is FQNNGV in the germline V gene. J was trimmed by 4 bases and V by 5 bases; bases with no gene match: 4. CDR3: CASSGTSGGYNEQFF. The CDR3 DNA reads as TGTGCCAGCAGCGGGACTAGCGGAGGTTACAATGAGCAGTTCTTC.

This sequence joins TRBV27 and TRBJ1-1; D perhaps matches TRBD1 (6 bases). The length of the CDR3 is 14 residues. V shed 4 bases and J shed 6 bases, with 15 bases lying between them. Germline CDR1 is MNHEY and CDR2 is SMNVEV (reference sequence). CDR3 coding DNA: TGTGCCAGCAGTTATGAACCCTACAGGGCTGAAGCTTTCTTT. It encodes CASSYEPYRAEAFF.

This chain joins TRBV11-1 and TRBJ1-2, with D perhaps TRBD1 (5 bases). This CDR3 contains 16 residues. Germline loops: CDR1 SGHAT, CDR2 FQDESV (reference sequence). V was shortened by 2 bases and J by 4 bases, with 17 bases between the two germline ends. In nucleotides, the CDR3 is TGTGCCAGCAGCTTAAGCTCGGGGGTCTTAAGCTATGGCTACACCTTC. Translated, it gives CASSLSSGVLSYGYTF. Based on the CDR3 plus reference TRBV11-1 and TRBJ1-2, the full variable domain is EAEVAQSPRYKITEKSQAVAFWCDPISGHATLYWYRQILGQGPELLVQFQDESVVDDSQLPKDRFSAERLKGVDSTLKIQPAELGDSAMYLCASSLSSGVLSYGYTFGSGTRLTVV.